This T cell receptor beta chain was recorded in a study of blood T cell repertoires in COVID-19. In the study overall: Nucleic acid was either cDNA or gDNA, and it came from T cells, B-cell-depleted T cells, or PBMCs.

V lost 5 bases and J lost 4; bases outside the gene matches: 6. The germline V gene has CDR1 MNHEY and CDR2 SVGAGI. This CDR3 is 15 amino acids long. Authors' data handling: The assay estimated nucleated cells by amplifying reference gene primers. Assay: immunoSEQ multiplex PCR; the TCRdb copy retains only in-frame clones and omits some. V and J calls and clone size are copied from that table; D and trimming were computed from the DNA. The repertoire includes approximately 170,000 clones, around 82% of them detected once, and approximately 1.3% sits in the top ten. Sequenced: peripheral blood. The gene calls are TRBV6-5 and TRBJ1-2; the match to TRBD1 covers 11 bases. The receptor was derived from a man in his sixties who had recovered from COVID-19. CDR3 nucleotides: TGTGCCAGCAGTATGGGACAGGGGGGAATCTATGGCTACACCTTC. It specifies CASSMGQGGIYGYTF.